A selection of T cell receptor beta chains follows, all from one sample in a study of shared clonotypes between healthy human individuals. The data were produced by immunoSEQ multiplex PCR, yet TCRdb's version contains in-frame clones alone and is incomplete. The table shows millions of clones, with about 92% occurring only once. Sequences were obtained from naive CD8+ T cells from PBMCs. The receptors were sampled from a man younger than 35 in good health. Some clones in this sample may be carry-over from other donors' samples. Each CDR3 is given with its conserved first and last residue. The D gene is left open where the match is weak. Not all rows give a size; the values are once, few, many and, for expanded clones, a class.

j_call v_call cdr3_length d_call clone_size cdr3_nt cdr3_aa
TRBJ1-5 TRBV7-8 14 - - TGTGCCAGCAGCTCGGAGTATAGCAATCAGCCCCAGCATTTT CASSSEYSNQPQHF
TRBJ1-2 TRBV29-1 11 TRBD1 once TGCAGCGTGGAGGGACAGTATGGCTACACCTTC CSVEGQYGYTF
TRBJ2-7 TRBV11-2 15 - - TGTGCCAGCAGCCGTGACTTGGTTAGCTCCTACGAGCAGTACTTC CASSRDLVSSYEQYF
TRBJ2-7 TRBV28 14 - - TGTGCCAGCAGTCCTCGTGGATCGTACTACGAGCAGTACTTC CASSPRGSYYEQYF
TRBJ2-7 TRBV6-6 14 TRBD1 - TGTGCCAGCAGTTACGGGGGACAGGGCTACGAGCAGTACTTC CASSYGGQGYEQYF
TRBJ1-4 TRBV9 14 - - TGTGCCAGCAGCGGGCAGGGATCCCCCCCGGGACTGTTTTTT CASSGQGSPPGLFF
TRBJ2-1 TRBV4-2 14 TRBD1 - TGTGCCAGCAGCCTCTTCCAGGGGGCGGGTGAGCAGTTCTTC CASSLFQGAGEQFF
TRBJ1-2 TRBV25-1 11 - - TGTGCCAGCAGTGAATTGGGCGGCTACACCTTC CASSELGGYTF
TRBJ2-5 TRBV10-3 16 TRBD2 - TGTGCCATCAGTGGGCAAGCGGGAGGGCGGCAAGAGACCCAGTACTTC CAISGQAGGRQETQYF
TRBJ1-5 TRBV15 16 - once TGTGCCACCAGCAGAGATGGGTCCGGGATAAATCAGCCCCAGCATTTT CATSRDGSGINQPQHF
TRBJ1-1 TRBV4-1 16 - few TGCGCCAGCAGCCCCCTTGCAGGGGCCCTGAACACTGAAGCTTTCTTT CASSPLAGALNTEAFF
TRBJ2-1 TRBV7-7 16 - - TGTGCCAGCAGCTTAGCGCTAGGGGGAGTAGAAAATGAGCAGTTCTTC CASSLALGGVENEQFF
TRBJ1-2 TRBV15 20 - - TGTGCCACCAGCAGAGATTGGGAGGAAGGCAGAACGGCTAGGGACTATGGCTACACCTTC CATSRDWEEGRTARDYGYTF
TRBJ1-1 TRBV27 14 - - TGTGCCAGCAGTTTGTACGGCGGAGGGACTGAAGCTTTCTTT CASSLYGGGTEAFF
TRBJ1-1 TRBV19 15 - - TGTGCCAGTAGGCAACCCAGACAGGCGAACACTGAAGCTTTCTTT CASRQPRQANTEAFF
TRBJ2-1 TRBV7-3 18 TRBD2 - TGTGCCAGCAGCCTTGGGACTAGCGGGAGGTCAAACTACAATGAGCAGTTCTTC CASSLGTSGRSNYNEQFF
TRBJ2-3 TRBV7-9 19 TRBD2 - TGTGCCAGCAGCGTAAATCTAGCGGGAGGGCCGGTAAGCACAGATACGCAGTATTTT CASSVNLAGGPVSTDTQYF
TRBJ2-2 TRBV7-9 16 TRBD2 - TGTGCCAGCAGCCCCACTAGCGGGAGCGGAACCGGGGAGCTGTTTTTT CASSPTSGSGTGELFF
TRBJ2-7 TRBV7-9 14 - - TGTGCCAGCAGCCCAACAGGTTTCTCCTACGAGCAGTACTTC CASSPTGFSYEQYF
TRBJ1-5 TRBV28 15 - - TGTGCCAGCAGTTTAGGGTCGGGGTTGAGCCAGCCCCAGCATTTT CASSLGSGLSQPQHF
TRBJ1-5 TRBV19 15 - once TGTGCCAGTAGTTCCGCAGGAGGTTCTAGTCAGCCCCAGCATTTT CASSSAGGSSQPQHF
TRBJ2-1 TRBV5-1 20 TRBD2 once TGCGCCAGCAGCTGGCCCGGACTCGGTCAATCGGGACTAGATAGGAATGAGCAGTTCTTC CASSWPGLGQSGLDRNEQFF
TRBJ2-7 TRBV7-9 14 - - TGTGCCAGCAGCCCGCATGCCCCTACCTACGAGCAGTACTTC CASSPHAPTYEQYF
TRBJ1-2 TRBV9 13 TRBD1 few TGTGCCAGCAGCGACAGGGGATCCTATGGCTACACCTTC CASSDRGSYGYTF
TRBJ2-7 TRBV15 14 - - TGTGCCACCAGTATAGCTCTTCCGTCCTACGAGCAGTACTTC CATSIALPSYEQYF
TRBJ1-2 TRBV7-9 14 - - TGTGCCAGCAGCTTGCCAGGACAAAACTATGGCTACACCTTC CASSLPGQNYGYTF
TRBJ2-3 TRBV11-2 16 - - TGTGCCAGCAGCTCCCGGGACACCGGTAGCACAGATACGCAGTATTTT CASSSRDTGSTDTQYF
TRBJ2-7 TRBV6-5 11 - - TGTGCCAGCCTGGGGGGCCACGAGCAGTACTTC CASLGGHEQYF
TRBJ2-5 TRBV27 17 - - TGTGCCAGCAGTTTTTACGACGTCCGGGGACGGCAAGAGACCCAGTACTTC CASSFYDVRGRQETQYF
TRBJ2-3 TRBV7-3 17 TRBD2 - TGTGCCAGCAGCTCTGGGACTAGCGGGTTCCTCGGGGATACGCAGTATTTT CASSSGTSGFLGDTQYF
TRBJ2-3 TRBV7-8 21 - - TGTGCCAGCAGCTTAGTGCTCCCCAATGTCCTCGTCGGGCGTGGGTTGGATACGCAGTATTTT CASSLVLPNVLVGRGLDTQYF
TRBJ2-1 TRBV18 15 - once TGTGCCAGCTCTCAGGACAGTAACTCCTACAATGAGCAGTTCTTC CASSQDSNSYNEQFF
TRBJ2-2 TRBV11-1 15 TRBD1 - TGTGCCAGCAGCTTAGGACAGGGGGCCACCGGGGAGCTGTTTTTT CASSLGQGATGELFF
TRBJ1-2 TRBV27 12 - - TGTGCCAGCTCCTCGGGGGGTACAGGCTACACCTTC CASSSGGTGYTF
TRBJ1-2 TRBV25-1 12 - - TGTGCCAGCAGTGAAGACAGGTGGGGCTACACCTTC CASSEDRWGYTF
TRBJ2-7 TRBV15 13 - - TGTGCCACCAGGAGGACACCAACCTACGAGCAGTACTTC CATRRTPTYEQYF
TRBJ2-7 TRBV15 13 - - TGTGCCACCAGCCCGGCCCTTGGAAGGGAGCAGTACTTC CATSPALGREQYF
TRBJ1-2 TRBV5-1 14 - - TGCGCCAGCAGCTCTCCACCAGACCCCGCGAACTACACCTTC CASSSPPDPANYTF
TRBJ1-1 TRBV4-1 14 - - TGCGCCAGCAGCCAAGATGTTACAAATCGAGAAGCTTTCTTT CASSQDVTNREAFF
TRBJ1-3 TRBV6-5 14 TRBD1 - TGTGCCAGCAGTACCGGGACAGTAGGAAACACCATATATTTT CASSTGTVGNTIYF
TRBJ2-3 TRBV4-1 14 - - TGCGCCAGCAGCCAAGTTGGGGCCTTCGATACGCAGTATTTT CASSQVGAFDTQYF
TRBJ1-1 TRBV7-9 15 - - TGTGCCAGCAGCTTAGTTGGCCAGGGGAACACTGAAGCTTTCTTT CASSLVGQGNTEAFF
TRBJ2-1 TRBV7-9 18 TRBD1 - TGTGCCAGCAGCCTCACCGATCCGGGACAGGGCTCCTACAATGAGCAGTTCTTC CASSLTDPGQGSYNEQFF
TRBJ2-2 TRBV6-6 14 - - TGTGCCAGCCAGTTGCAGGGGAACACCGGGGAGCTGTTTTTT CASQLQGNTGELFF
TRBJ2-3 TRBV14 16 TRBD1 - TGTGCCAGCAGCCAAGAGAGGGACAGGGGTGAGGATACGCAGTATTTT CASSQERDRGEDTQYF
TRBJ1-1 TRBV28 16 - - TGTGCCAGCACCCAAGGGGGGGAGGGGTATCGCACTGAAGCTTTCTTT CASTQGGEGYRTEAFF
TRBJ2-3 TRBV28 14 - - TGTGCCAGCAGTTTAAGCTTCGAGGGGGATACGCAGTATTTT CASSLSFEGDTQYF
TRBJ2-1 TRBV4-2 15 TRBD1 once TGTGCCAGCAGCCAAGACCGAGGACAGGGCCGTGAGCAGTTCTTC CASSQDRGQGREQFF